This T cell receptor (beta chain) was recorded in a study of blood T cell repertoires in COVID-19. Study details: COVID-19 samples collected from the United States, Italy and Spain covered acute and convalescent phases.

The cohort comprised adults aged roughly 18 to 95 years residing in about two dozen US areas. The CDR3 extends over 14 amino acids. Germline V gene data show CDR1 as SGHTA and CDR2 as FQGNSA. The V and J ends lost 3 bases and 2 bases respectively, with 5 bases between them. This table comes from immunoSEQ multiplex PCR, and its TCRdb copy is limited to in-frame clones, with some not included. The data contain 500,000 or so clones, around 87% of them seen just once; the ten biggest clones take up around 0.64%. The receptor's source is a woman aged 18-29 years who had recovered from COVID-19. The chain employs TRBV7-2 and TRBJ2-6; D is unresolved. The sample consisted of PBMCs or T cells enriched from blood (not recorded which). The CDR3 is CASSFNPGANVLTF. The CDR3 DNA reads as TGTGCCAGCAGCTTTAATCCTGGGGCCAACGTCCTGACTTTC.